A single sample gave rise to the 15 T cell receptor beta chains below, sequenced in a study of Ad26.COV2.S vaccination and SARS-CoV-2 variants. Treatment noted: some 19 received Ad26.COV2.S at low or high dose, single or two shots; a few received placebo; per-sample allocation not given. On day 63 after the first injection, vaccine and placebo recipients gave samples. Data came from immunoSEQ multiplex PCR; TCRdb stores just in-frame clones and leaves some out. The sample has about 430,000 clones; 75% to 95% are singletons. Sequencing was performed on peripheral blood, taken in a trial of Ad26.COV2.S vaccine versus placebo. These receptors all come from a person aged 18-65 years who received the Ad26.COV2.S COVID-19 vaccine or a placebo.

This chain joins TRBV7-9 and TRBJ2-5; TRBD1 aligns across 10 bases. This CDR3 is built from 14 residues. The junction had 2 bases not matched to a gene; V was cut back by 6 bases and J by 1 base. The germline V gene has CDR1 SEHNR and CDR2 FQNEAQ (reference sequence). CDR3 region: CASRRDRGQETQYF. The CDR3 DNA follows: TGTGCCAGCAGACGGGACAGGGGCCAAGAGACCCAGTACTTC. Full variable domain (rest looked up from reference TRBV7-9 and TRBJ2-5): DTGVSQNPRHKITKRGQNVTFRCDPISEHNRLYWYRQTLGQGPEFLTYFQNEAQLEKSRLLSDRFSAERPKGSFSTLEIQRTEQGDSAMYLCASRRDRGQETQYFGPGTRLLVL.

This chain joins TRBV6-5 and TRBJ1-2, with D possibly being TRBD1 (5 bases). This CDR3 is 15 amino acids long. V gave up 8 bases and J gave up 8 bases, with 24 bases separating them. CDR1 is MNHEY and CDR2 is SVGAGI in the germline V gene. CDR3 residues: CASYPVPGPRDGYTF. The CDR3 DNA reads as TGTGCCAGCTACCCCGTACCGGGACCCCGAGACGGCTACACCTTC.

V and J are TRBV5-4 and TRBJ1-1; D perhaps matches TRBD1 (5 bases). Germline assignment: CDR1 SGHNT and CDR2 YYREEE (reference sequence). There are 14 residues in the CDR3. Trimming cost V 1 base and J 2 bases, with 9 bases left between them. The CDR3 DNA reads as TGTGCCAGCAGCTTGAGGGGTGGCAACACTGAAGCTTTCTTT. Translation: CASSLRGGNTEAFF.

The V call is TRBV7-9, the J call TRBJ2-7; the D call may be TRBD1 or TRBD2 (5 bases each). The germline V and J ends were trimmed by 3 bases and 7 bases, with 10 bases remaining between them. This CDR3 comprises 12 residues. Per germline, CDR1 SEHNR and CDR2 FQNEAQ (reference sequence). CDR3 region: CASSLGDREQYF. The CDR3 DNA reads as TGTGCCAGCAGCTTGGGGGATCGGGAGCAGTACTTC. The variable domain in full, with the rest retrieved from reference TRBV7-9 and TRBJ2-7, is DTGVSQNPRHKITKRGQNVTFRCDPISEHNRLYWYRQTLGQGPEFLTYFQNEAQLEKSRLLSDRFSAERPKGSFSTLEIQRTEQGDSAMYLCASSLGDREQYFGPGTRLTVT.

The chain uses TRBV28 and TRBJ2-2; 7 bases match TRBD1. V was clipped by 2 bases and J by 1 base; unmatched bases: 22. The V gene's germline CDR1 is MDHEN and CDR2 SYDVKM. The CDR3 has 22 residues. In DNA form, the CDR3 reads TGTGCCAGCAGTTTAGGTGGTATACAGGGGTGGTGGGGACAAAGGAACACCGGGGAGCTGTTTTTT. Translating it yields CASSLGGIQGWWGQRNTGELFF.

The rearrangement uses TRBV23-1 and TRBJ2-7, with 9 bases that match TRBD2. TRBV23-1 is designated an ORF whose function remains uncertain. This CDR3 is built from 12 residues. The CDR3: CAGTSSFYEQYF. CDR3 DNA sequence: TGCGCTGGGACTAGCTCATTTTACGAGCAGTACTTC.

V is TRBV3-1 (or the pseudogene TRBV3-2) and J is TRBJ2-7; D remains ambiguous. CDR1 is LGHDT, CDR2 YNNKEL, per germline (reference sequence). The germline V and J ends were trimmed by 1 base and 4 bases, with 14 bases remaining between them. This CDR3 is built from 15 residues. CDR3 DNA: TGTGCCAGCAGCCAAGTCGGACCAATCGGATACGAGCAGTACTTC. Translation: CASSQVGPIGYEQYF.

This chain uses TRBV11-2 with TRBJ2-3; the D gene is possibly TRBD2 (6 bases). CDR1 is SGHAT and CDR2 is FQNNGV in the germline V gene. The length of the CDR3 is 17 residues. V was pared by 1 base and J by 3 bases, with 17 bases between. In DNA form, the CDR3 reads TGTGCCAGCAGCTTAGCCTTAACTAGCCGGGTAACAGATACGCAGTATTTT. Translated: CASSLALTSRVTDTQYF. Combining the CDR3 with reference TRBV11-2 and TRBJ2-3 gives the whole variable domain EAGVAQSPRYKIIEKRQSVAFWCNPISGHATLYWYQQILGQGPKLLIQFQNNGVVDDSQLPKDRFSAERLKGVDSTLKIQPAKLEDSAVYLCASSLALTSRVTDTQYFGPGTRLTVL.

The chain employs TRBV7-2 and TRBJ2-1, with TRBD2 matching 11 bases. CDR3 size: 16 residues. J gave up 4 bases and V 6 bases, and 8 bases lay outside the gene matches. Germline V gives CDR1 SGHTA, CDR2 FQGNSA. In nucleotides, the CDR3 is TGTGCCAGCAGAACTCCTGGACTAGCGGGTTACAATGAGCAGTTCTTC. Protein product: CASRTPGLAGYNEQFF.

The chain combines TRBV7-2 with TRBJ2-1; D could derive from TRBD1 or TRBD2 (5 bases each). Deletions cut 3 bases from V and 5 bases from J, with 8 bases between. CDR3 length: 13 amino acids. Per the germline V gene, CDR1 is SGHTA and CDR2 is FQGNSA. DNA of the CDR3: TGTGCCAGCAGCTTGGGACGGGACAATGAGCAGTTCTTC. Translating it yields CASSLGRDNEQFF.

This clone appeared a single time. V gene TRBV5-4 combines with J gene TRBJ1-1; D remains ambiguous. This CDR3 spans 15 amino acids. Trimming took 0 bases from V and 5 from J, leaving 14 bases between them. Germline V gene data show CDR1 as SGHNT and CDR2 as YYREEE (reference sequence). This chain's CDR3 is CASSLVGGEWTEAFF. In DNA, the CDR3 is TGTGCCAGCAGCTTGGTTGGCGGAGAATGGACTGAAGCTTTCTTT.

This chain connects TRBV18 to TRBJ2-2; maybe TRBD1 (5 bases). Germline CDR1 KGHSH, CDR2 LQKENI. Between the trimmed V and J ends, which lost 2 bases and 3 bases, there was a span of 10 bases. The CDR3 spans 15 residues. The CDR3 region is CASSPTRADTGELFF. The CDR3 nucleotides read TGTGCCAGCTCACCAACCAGGGCGGACACCGGGGAGCTGTTTTTT.

The chain couples TRBV28 to TRBJ2-2; 9 nucleotides match TRBD2. Per the germline V gene, CDR1 is MDHEN and CDR2 is SYDVKM. J lost 0 bases, V lost 3 bases, and 2 bases had no gene match. This CDR3 is built from 16 residues. This CDR3 is CASSFSGGTNTGELFF. As DNA, the CDR3 is TGTGCCAGCAGTTTTAGCGGGGGAACGAACACCGGGGAGCTGTTTTTT.

V and J are TRBV10-3 and TRBJ2-1; unclear D gene. The CDR3 has 13 amino acids. Germline V gene lookup returns CDR1 ENHRY and CDR2 SYGVKD. V dropped 2 bases and J dropped 8 bases, with 10 bases sitting between them. The CDR3 nucleotides are TGTGCCATCAGTGAGGGCGGAGACGATGAGCAGTTCTTC. It encodes CAISEGGDDEQFF.

This chain links TRBV5-8 with TRBJ2-2; TRBD1 aligns across 7 bases. There are 16 residues in the CDR3. Trimming removed 2 bases from V and 0 bases from J; junction bases left unmatched: 4. CDR1 is SGHTS, CDR2 YDEGEE, per germline. The CDR3: CASSFLTGPNTGELFF. CDR3 in DNA: TGTGCCAGCAGCTTCCTGACAGGGCCGAACACCGGGGAGCTGTTTTTT.